This T cell receptor (beta chain) was retrieved from a study of T cells in Graves' hyperthyroidism and ophthalmopathy. Trimming removed 1 base at V and 3 bases at J, with 7 bases between. The CDR3 extends over 13 amino acids. Germline CDR1 reads SGHNT; CDR2 reads YYREEE (reference sequence). Template material for amplifying TCR beta CDR3 regions consisted of RNA transcripts. HTBI primers were used for first-round RT-PCR of the TCR CDR3. A single record per CDR3 protein comes from TCRdb applying MiXCR to the multiplex PCR reads. This table holds over 550,000 distinct CDR3 sequences, 16% found once. Sequencing was done on a sample of blood. This chain links TRBV5-4 with TRBJ2-5; D is undetermined. The source of this sequence is a woman under 30 with Graves' hyperthyroidism. The CDR3 sequence: CASSLRLEETQYF. The CDR3 bases are TGTGCCAGCAGCTTGCGACTTGAAGAGACCCAGTACTTC.